The 20 T cell receptor beta chains below come from one sample, sequenced in a study of cytomegalovirus exposure and HLA in healthy donors. The PCR made use of 60 Vbeta and 13 Jbeta primers. The method was immunoSEQ multiplex PCR; TCRdb's version includes in-frame clones alone and lacks a portion of them. Of under 200,000 clones in the sample, around three quarters are singletons; the top ten hold just over 3%. Sequenced input: PBMCs. The receptor set was obtained from a woman aged 40 to 50 in good health and CMV-seronegative.

V is TRBV6-4 and J is TRBJ2-6; possible D gene TRBD1, 6 bases. V was pared by 5 bases and J by 0 bases, with 11 bases between. Germline V gives CDR1 MRHNA, CDR2 SNTAGT. The CDR3 is 16 amino acids. This chain's CDR3 is CASSPGVNSGANVLTF. The DNA of the CDR3 is TGTGCCAGCAGTCCAGGGGTCAACTCTGGGGCCAACGTCCTGACTTTC.

This chain links TRBV11-3 with TRBJ1-1; TRBD1 matches at 8 bases. The CDR3 has 15 amino acids. With 1 base clipped from V and 3 bases from J, the junction kept 4 bases outside the gene matches. Germline V lookup: CDR1 SGHNT, CDR2 YENEEA. The DNA for the CDR3 is TGTGCCAGCAGCTTAGGGACAGGGCTAGACACTGAAGCTTTCTTT. Translating it yields CASSLGTGLDTEAFF.

This clone was seen a handful of times. J is TRBJ1-5 and V is TRBV7-9, with a possible D match to TRBD1 (5 bases). The CDR3 runs 15 residues. Germline V gene lookup returns CDR1 SEHNR and CDR2 FQNEAQ (reference sequence). V was trimmed by 3 bases and J by 7 bases, leaving 16 bases between them. In DNA form, the CDR3 reads TGTGCCAGCAGCTTTGAGGGGTTGGGAGGACAGCCCCAGCATTTT. This gives the protein CASSFEGLGGQPQHF.

The chain couples TRBV18 to TRBJ2-7; a possible D gene is TRBD1 (6 bases). The germline V gene encodes CDR1 KGHSH and CDR2 LQKENI. CDR3 length: 12 amino acids. The ends were cut back, 5 bases at V and 6 bases at J, with 11 bases in the middle. The CDR3 DNA is TGTGCCAGCTCAGCCCAGGGGTTCGAGCAGTACTTC. Its translation is CASSAQGFEQYF.

The gene calls are TRBV25-1 and TRBJ2-5, with 11 bases aligning to TRBD1. Trimming took 4 bases from V and 4 from J; bases not matched to a gene: 5. The CDR3 spans 15 residues. The germline gives CDR1 MGHDK, CDR2 SYGVNS. CDR3 coding DNA: TGTGCCAGCAGTGTTGGGACAGGGGGACGAGAGACCCAGTACTTC. This gives the protein CASSVGTGGRETQYF.

This clone was picked up a small number of times. The gene calls are TRBV19 and TRBJ2-1; 8 positions match TRBD2. This CDR3 has 14 residues. Per germline, CDR1 LNHDA and CDR2 SQIVND (reference sequence). V shed 7 bases and J 5 bases; nucleotides not matched to a gene: 7. The CDR3 nucleotides are TGTGCCAGTATTTCCGGGGGGGGCGACAATGAGCAGTTCTTC. Its protein is CASISGGGDNEQFF.

The J gene is TRBJ2-7, the V gene TRBV11-2; TRBD2 matches at 7 bases. Looked up from germline, CDR1 is SGHAT and CDR2 is FQNNGV. With 1 base clipped from V and 6 bases from J, the junction kept 9 bases outside the gene matches. This CDR3 region has 15 residues. CDR3 bases: TGTGCCAGCAGCTTAGCATCGGGAGGTATCGGCGAGCAGTACTTC. It is translated as CASSLASGGIGEQYF.

Written as DNA, the CDR3 is TGTGCCAGTAGTATTGACAGGCATTACTCCTACGAGCAGTACTTC. This sequence encodes CASSIDRHYSYEQYF. This chain connects TRBV19 to TRBJ2-7, with D possibly TRBD1 on 6 matching bases. Per the germline V gene, CDR1 is LNHDA and CDR2 is SQIVND (reference sequence). V lost 3 bases to trimming and J lost 0 bases, with 12 bases between them. This CDR3 has 15 residues.

In DNA, the CDR3 is TGCAGCGTTGTGGACAGGGGGATTAGCAATCAGCCCCAGCATTTT. Translating gives CSVVDRGISNQPQHF. This chain uses TRBV29-1 with TRBJ1-5, with 10 bases matching TRBD1. This CDR3 comprises 15 residues. Per germline, CDR1 SQVTM and CDR2 ANQGSEA. Trimming removed 4 bases from V and 0 bases from J; junction bases left unmatched: 3. The full variable domain, in which reference TRBV29-1 and TRBJ1-5 provide the parts outside the CDR3, is SAVISQKPSRDICQRGTSLTIQCQVDSQVTMMFWYRQQPGQSLTLIATANQGSEATYESGFVIDKFPISRPNLTFSTLTVSNMSPEDSSIYLCSVVDRGISNQPQHFGDGTRLSIL.

The chain is built from TRBV7-2 and TRBJ1-5; D gene unclear. Trimming cost V 7 bases and J 5 bases, with 12 bases left between them. CDR3 length: 13 residues. In germline, CDR1 is SGHTA, CDR2 FQGNSA. For the CDR3, the DNA is TGTGCCAGCACCCTCTCGCGGCATCAGCCCCAGCATTTT. The encoded protein is CASTLSRHQPQHF.

This clone has more than one count but fewer than ten. The gene calls are TRBV18 and TRBJ2-3; weak D call: TRBD1 (5 bases). The CDR3 length is 16 residues. The V and J ends lost 2 bases and 2 bases respectively, with 14 bases between them. Germline assignment: CDR1 KGHSH and CDR2 LQKENI. The CDR3 sequence is CASSPRGQAYTDTQYF. Written as DNA, the CDR3 is TGTGCCAGCTCACCAAGGGGTCAGGCGTACACAGATACGCAGTATTTT. The full variable domain, with the rest looked up from reference TRBV18 and TRBJ2-3, is NAGVMQNPRHLVRRRGQEARLRCSPMKGHSHVYWYRQLPEEGLKFMVYLQKENIIDESGMPKERFSAEFPKEGPSILRIQQVVRGDSAAYFCASSPRGQAYTDTQYFGPGTRLTVL.

The rearrangement uses TRBV18 and TRBJ1-1; 7 bases fit TRBD1. V dropped 5 bases and J dropped 6; count of bases not matched to a gene: 9. CDR1 is KGHSH and CDR2 is LQKENI in the germline V gene. This CDR3 is built from 14 residues. For the CDR3, the DNA is TGTGCCAGCTCATCCGACAGGGTTCGGGCTGAAGCTTTCTTT. As protein: CASSSDRVRAEAFF.

CDR3: CATSSFSGGANEQFF. Here the CDR3 DNA reads TGTGCCACCAGCAGTTTTAGCGGGGGGGCCAATGAGCAGTTCTTC. The chain employs TRBV15 and TRBJ2-1, with TRBD2 matching 11 bases. This CDR3 has 15 residues. Looked up from germline, CDR1 is LNHNV and CDR2 is YYDKDF (reference sequence). Trimming at V came to 3 bases and at J to 6 bases, leaving 4 bases not matched to a gene.

The chain has TRBV19 and TRBJ2-3, with 8 bases fitting TRBD2. Germline loops: CDR1 LNHDA, CDR2 SQIVND (reference sequence). The CDR3 has 15 residues. The ends lost 2 bases at V and 1 base at J; junction bases unmatched: 2. CDR3 residues: CASSISGGRTDTQYF. The CDR3 DNA is TGTGCCAGTAGTATAAGCGGGGGCCGCACAGATACGCAGTATTTT. Filled out from reference TRBV19 and TRBJ2-3, the complete variable domain reads DGGITQSPKYLFRKEGQNVTLSCEQNLNHDAMYWYRQDPGQGLRLIYYSQIVNDFQKGDIAEGYSVSREKKESFPLTVTSAQKNPTAFYLCASSISGGRTDTQYFGPGTRLTVL.

The CDR3 DNA reads as TGCGCCAGCAGCCAAGGGACAGGGATGAGGGATTCACCCCTCCACTTT. Its translation: CASSQGTGMRDSPLHF. J is TRBJ1-6 and V is TRBV5-1; the match to TRBD1 covers 9 bases. CDR3 length equals 16 residues. Trimming took 4 bases from V and 8 from J; bases not matched to a gene: 10. Germline lookup yields CDR1 SGHRS and CDR2 YFSETQ.

The sample holds a few counts of this clone. The chain links TRBV5-8 to TRBJ1-1; D remains ambiguous. Germline loops: CDR1 SGHTS, CDR2 YDEGEE. V was trimmed by 0 bases and J by 2 bases, leaving 11 bases between them. The CDR3 runs to 15 residues. The CDR3 is CASSLGHSGNTEAFF. In DNA, the CDR3 is TGTGCCAGCAGCTTGGGGCACAGCGGAAACACTGAAGCTTTCTTT.

The gene calls are TRBV10-2 and TRBJ2-7; D perhaps matches TRBD2 (6 bases). Germline loops: CDR1 WSHSY, CDR2 SAAADI. The V end lost 0 bases, the J end lost 4 bases, and 16 bases lay between the germline ends. This CDR3 region has 16 residues. CDR3 sequence: CASSESKLGAGYEQYF. CDR3 in DNA: TGCGCCAGCAGTGAGTCGAAGCTAGGGGCGGGGTACGAGCAGTACTTC.

V is TRBV6-5 and J is TRBJ1-2; TRBD1 agrees at 8 bases. The CDR3 is 13 amino acids. J lost 7 bases, V lost 7 bases, and 8 bases had no gene match. Germline V gives CDR1 MNHEY, CDR2 SVGAGI. This CDR3 is CASTSGGLSGYTF. The CDR3 nucleotides are TGTGCCAGCACCTCAGGGGGCTTGAGTGGCTACACCTTC.

The chain recombines TRBV12-5 with TRBJ2-1; 9 bases agree with TRBD2. The germline CDR1 and CDR2 sequences are LGHNT and FRNRAP. The J segment lost 4 bases and the V segment lost 1 base, leaving 5 bases of the junction unmatched. The CDR3 is 16 amino acids. CDR3 protein: CASGLAASGVYNEQFF. The DNA of the CDR3 is TGTGCTAGTGGTTTGGCGGCTAGCGGGGTATACAATGAGCAGTTCTTC.

The chain carries TRBV2 and TRBJ1-2; 8 nucleotides line up with TRBD1. This CDR3 is 17 amino acids long. Trimming took 6 bases from V and 3 from J; bases not matched to a gene: 15. Per the germline V gene, CDR1 is SNHLY and CDR2 is FYNNEI. The DNA for the CDR3 is TGTGCCAGCAGCCTCCGGGACAGGTCTGATGGTTACTATGGCTACACCTTC. The encoded protein is CASSLRDRSDGYYGYTF.